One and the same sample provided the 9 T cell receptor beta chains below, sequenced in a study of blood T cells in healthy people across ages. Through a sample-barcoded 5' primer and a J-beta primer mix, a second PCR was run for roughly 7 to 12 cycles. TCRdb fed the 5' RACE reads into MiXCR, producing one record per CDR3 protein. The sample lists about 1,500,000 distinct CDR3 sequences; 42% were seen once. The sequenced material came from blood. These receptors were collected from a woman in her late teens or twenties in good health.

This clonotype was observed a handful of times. CDR3 DNA sequence: TGTGCCAGCAGTACTTTCCGACAGGGAGAGACCCAGTACTTC. It is translated as CASSTFRQGETQYF. This rearrangement joins TRBV6-6 to TRBJ2-5; TRBD1 agrees at 7 bases. V shed 5 bases, J shed 4 bases, and the junction held 7 bases outside the gene matches. The CDR3 sequence is 14 residues long. Germline CDR1 and CDR2: MNHNY and SVGAGI (reference sequence).

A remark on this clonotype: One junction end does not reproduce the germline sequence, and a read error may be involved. In DNA, the CDR3 is TGCAATGCTAACGGACAGGGGAAGGACGAGCAGTACTTC. Translated: CNANGQGKDEQYF. J is TRBJ2-7 and V is TRBV20-1, with 9 bases lining up with TRBD1. The CDR3 consists of 13 residues. Germline V gives CDR1 DFQATT, CDR2 SNEGSKA (reference sequence).

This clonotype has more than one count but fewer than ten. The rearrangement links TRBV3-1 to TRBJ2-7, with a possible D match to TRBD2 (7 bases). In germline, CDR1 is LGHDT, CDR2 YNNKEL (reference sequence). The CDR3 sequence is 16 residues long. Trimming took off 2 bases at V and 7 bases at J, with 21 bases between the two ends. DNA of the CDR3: TGTGCCAGCAGCCAACACGCGGGGGCCCTTTACAATGAGCAGTACTTC. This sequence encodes CASSQHAGALYNEQYF.

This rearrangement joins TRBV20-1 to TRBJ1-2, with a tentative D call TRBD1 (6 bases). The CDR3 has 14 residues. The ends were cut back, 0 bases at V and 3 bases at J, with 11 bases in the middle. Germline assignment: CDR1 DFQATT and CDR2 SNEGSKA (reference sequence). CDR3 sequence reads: CSARDRSGDYGYTF. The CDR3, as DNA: TGCAGTGCTAGAGATCGATCAGGGGACTATGGCTACACCTTC.

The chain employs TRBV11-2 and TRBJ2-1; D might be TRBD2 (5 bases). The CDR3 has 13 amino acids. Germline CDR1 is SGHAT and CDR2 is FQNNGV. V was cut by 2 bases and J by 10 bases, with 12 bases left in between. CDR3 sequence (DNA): TGTGCCAGCAGCTTACGGGAACAGAGCGAGCAGTTCTTC. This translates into CASSLREQSEQFF. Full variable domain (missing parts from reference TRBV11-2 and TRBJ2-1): EAGVAQSPRYKIIEKRQSVAFWCNPISGHATLYWYQQILGQGPKLLIQFQNNGVVDDSQLPKDRFSAERLKGVDSTLKIQPAKLEDSAVYLCASSLREQSEQFFGPGTRLTVL.

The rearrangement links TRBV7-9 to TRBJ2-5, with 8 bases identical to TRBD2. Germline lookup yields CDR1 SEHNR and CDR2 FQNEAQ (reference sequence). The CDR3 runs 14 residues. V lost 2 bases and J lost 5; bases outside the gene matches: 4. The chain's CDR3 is CASSLTSGMETQYF. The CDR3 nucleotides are TGTGCCAGCAGCTTAACTAGCGGTATGGAGACCCAGTACTTC.

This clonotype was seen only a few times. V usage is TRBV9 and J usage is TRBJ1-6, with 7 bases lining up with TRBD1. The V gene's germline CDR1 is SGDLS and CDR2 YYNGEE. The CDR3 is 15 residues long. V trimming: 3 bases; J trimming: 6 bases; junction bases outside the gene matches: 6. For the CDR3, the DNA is TGTGCCAGCAGCGGTACAGGGGAAGGTAATTCACCCCTCCACTTT. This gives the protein CASSGTGEGNSPLHF.

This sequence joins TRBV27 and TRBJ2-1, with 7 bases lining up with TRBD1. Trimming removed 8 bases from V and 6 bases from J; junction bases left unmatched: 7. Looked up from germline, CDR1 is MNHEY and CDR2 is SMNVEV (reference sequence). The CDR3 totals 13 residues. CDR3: CASGRTGRNEQFF. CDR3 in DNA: TGTGCCAGCGGAAGGACAGGTCGCAATGAGCAGTTCTTC.

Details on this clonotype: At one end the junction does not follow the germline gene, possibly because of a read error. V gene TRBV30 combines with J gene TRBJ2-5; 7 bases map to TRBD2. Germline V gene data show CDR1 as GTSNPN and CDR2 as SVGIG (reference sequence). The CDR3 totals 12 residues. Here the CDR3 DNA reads TGTGCCGGGAGGGTAGCCGAGAAGACCCAGTACTTC. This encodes CAGRVAEKTQYF.